This record covers a single T cell receptor (beta chain). Its target is unknown. All donors participated as healthy donors of bone marrow. When sampled, the donors appeared nominally healthy, though they likely had unrecorded immune exposures. A multiplex PCR was run with 60 Vbeta primers and 13 Jbeta primers. TCRdb's table, derived via immunoSEQ multiplex PCR, lists solely in-frame clones and lacks some. The sample records around 130,000 clones, approximately 65% being singletons. The sample comes from a study of cytomegalovirus exposure and HLA in healthy donors. CDR1 and CDR2 (germline): MNHNY, SVGAGI (reference sequence). V was trimmed by 2 bases and J by 2 bases, leaving 7 bases between them. The CDR3 has 13 amino acids. Broader study findings: Within an earlier analysis, most TCR beta V segments proved productive either about 87% or about 30% of the time.

The sequence was collected from a man younger than 35 in good health and CMV-seronegative. This chain joins TRBV6-6 and TRBJ2-7; D gene ambiguous. Sequenced sample: PBMCs. CDR3 nucleotide sequence: TGTGCCAGCAGTTACGGGCTAACCTACGAGCAGTACTTC. It is translated as CASSYGLTYEQYF.